This entry lists 3 T cell receptor beta chains sequenced from one sample in a study of control samples from healthy donors and cancer patients. Assay used: immunoSEQ multiplex PCR; TCRdb lists only in-frame clones, some missing. This table holds some 120,000 clones, more than 85% found once. The specimen sequenced was blood. Receptors originate from a man aged 25-45 years in good health.

This chain joins TRBV5-5 and TRBJ2-7; D is possibly TRBD2 (6 bases). The CDR3 sequence is 13 residues long. V was cut by 2 bases and J by 1 base, with 7 bases left in between. Germline values: CDR1 SGHKS, CDR2 YYEKEE (reference sequence). The CDR3, as DNA: TGTGCCAGCAGCTTCGGGGGATCCTACGAGCAGTACTTC. Amino acid sequence: CASSFGGSYEQYF.

J is TRBJ1-1 and V is TRBV6-5, with D uncertain. Germline V gives CDR1 MNHEY, CDR2 SVGAGI. The CDR3 sequence is 14 residues long. V was trimmed by 2 bases and J by 9 bases, leaving 16 bases between them. This chain's CDR3 is CASSYDRATSKAFF. The CDR3 DNA sequence: TGTGCCAGCAGTTACGACCGAGCAACGAGTAAAGCTTTCTTT.

This clone was picked up a small number of times. J is TRBJ2-7 and V is TRBV28; no firm D call. Germline lookup yields CDR1 MDHEN and CDR2 SYDVKM. Trimming pared 1 base from V and 5 bases from J, leaving 0 bases between. This CDR3 contains 10 residues. The CDR3 nucleotides are TGTGCCAGCAGTTTATACGAGCAGTACTTC. Translated: CASSLYEQYF. Variable domain in full (rest from reference TRBV28 and TRBJ2-7): DVKVTQSSRYLVKRTGEKVFLECVQDMDHENMFWYRQDPGLGLRLIYFSYDVKMKEKGDIPEGYSVSREKKERFSLILESASTNQTSMYLCASSLYEQYFGPGTRLTVT.